The sequence of this T cell receptor beta chain was determined in a study of T cell changes during pregnancy in multiple sclerosis. The germline CDR1 and CDR2 sequences are MNHEY and SVGAGI. The CDR3 spans 13 residues. With V trimmed by 10 bases and J by 2 bases, 7 bases remained unmatched. Some clones are missing from TCRdb's copy, which holds only in-frame ones; the method was immunoSEQ multiplex PCR. The repertoire has about 39,000 clones, 93% of them found once; the top ten carry just over 0.4%. The sequenced sample was CD4+ T cells from peripheral blood mononuclear cells, obtained in the first trimester of pregnancy. The TCR comes from a female donor with multiple sclerosis, enrolled in a pregnancy study. The chain joins TRBV6-5 to TRBJ2-7, with 8 bases matching TRBD1. CDR3 loop: CAIKDRATYEQYF. DNA for the CDR3: TGTGCCATTAAGGACAGGGCCACCTACGAGCAGTACTTC.